Shown below are 12 T cell receptor beta chains from a single sample sequenced in a study of blood T cell repertoires in COVID-19. Data came from immunoSEQ multiplex PCR; TCRdb stores just in-frame clones and leaves some out. The sample comprises roughly 250,000 clones, about 88% of which are singletons, and less than 3% rests with the top ten. Sequencing was carried out using PBMCs or T cells enriched from blood (not recorded which). Receptor source: a woman aged 50 to 60 who had recovered from COVID-19.

V and J are TRBV20-1 and TRBJ1-1, with a possible D match to TRBD1 (6 bases). Germline CDR1 is DFQATT and CDR2 is SNEGSKA (reference sequence). This CDR3 has 10 residues. The CDR3 protein is CRLQGTEAFF. Here the CDR3 DNA reads TGCAGGCTACAGGGTACTGAAGCTTTCTTT.

The J gene is TRBJ2-3, the V gene TRBV30; TRBD2 agrees at 10 bases. CDR3 length: 15 residues. The V and J ends lost 2 bases and 4 bases, in that order; junction bases with no gene match: 6. The germline V gene encodes CDR1 GTSNPN and CDR2 SVGIG (reference sequence). This CDR3 is CAWSLTSGTADTQYF. The CDR3 nucleotides read TGTGCCTGGAGTCTAACTAGCGGGACTGCAGATACGCAGTATTTT.

The V call is TRBV6-2 or TRBV6-3, the J call TRBJ2-5; D remains unclear. Trimming took 4 bases from V and 5 from J, leaving 8 bases between them. The CDR3 has 12 amino acids. Germline lookup yields CDR1 MNHEY and CDR2 SVGEGT. The CDR3 sequence: CASSSVVETQYF. The DNA for the CDR3 is TGTGCCAGCAGTTCGGTTGTGGAGACCCAGTACTTC.

The chain combines TRBV3-1 (or the pseudogene TRBV3-2) with TRBJ2-2; 8 nucleotides match TRBD1. The J segment lost 6 bases and the V segment lost 0 bases, leaving 6 bases of the junction unmatched. The germline V gene has CDR1 LGHDT and CDR2 YNNKEL (reference sequence). The CDR3 runs to 16 residues. CDR3 coding DNA: TGTGCCAGCAGCCAAGACGAGACAGGGGCCGCCGGGGAGCTGTTTTTT. Its protein is CASSQDETGAAGELFF.

This chain joins TRBV7-9 and TRBJ2-1; tentative D call: TRBD1 (6 bases). CDR1 and CDR2 from the germline V gene are SEHNR and FQNEAQ (reference sequence). With 6 bases removed from V and 4 bases from J, the gap between germline ends came to 13 bases. This CDR3 region has 14 residues. CDR3 DNA sequence: TGTGCCAGCAGTATCGGGACATTTTACAATGAGCAGTTCTTC. Amino acid sequence: CASSIGTFYNEQFF. Complete variable domain (other parts from reference TRBV7-9 and TRBJ2-1): DTGVSQNPRHKITKRGQNVTFRCDPISEHNRLYWYRQTLGQGPEFLTYFQNEAQLEKSRLLSDRFSAERPKGSFSTLEIQRTEQGDSAMYLCASSIGTFYNEQFFGPGTRLTVL.

The V gene is TRBV10-1, the J gene TRBJ1-1; D is undetermined. The ends were cut back, 7 bases at V and 3 bases at J, with 15 bases in the middle. Germline V gives CDR1 WNHNN, CDR2 SYGVQD (reference sequence). This CDR3 region has 14 residues. The chain's CDR3 is CASKRMTLDTEAFF. Here the CDR3 DNA reads TGCGCCAGCAAAAGGATGACTTTGGACACTGAAGCTTTCTTT.

CDR3 sequence reads: CASSPGVAEGYEQYF. The CDR3 DNA is TGTGCCAGCAGCCCGGGGGTTGCAGAAGGTTACGAGCAGTACTTC. This rearrangement joins TRBV5-4 to TRBJ2-7, with TRBD2 as a possible D gene (6 bases). This CDR3 comprises 15 residues. V was clipped by 4 bases and J by 4 bases, with 18 bases between them. Germline V CDR1 and CDR2: SGHNT, YYREEE (reference sequence).

The chain uses TRBV19 and TRBJ2-5; D not certain. V shed 3 bases and J shed 1 base, with 9 bases lying between them. Germline V gene lookup returns CDR1 LNHDA and CDR2 SQIVND (reference sequence). The CDR3 is made up of 14 amino acids. CDR3 bases: TGTGCCAGTAGTATGGTGGCGGTCCAAGAGACCCAGTACTTC. Translating gives CASSMVAVQETQYF.

The V call is TRBV7-2, the J call TRBJ2-1, with 7 bases matching TRBD2. V trimming: 0 bases; J trimming: 2 bases; junction bases outside the gene matches: 1. This CDR3 region has 15 residues. Germline values: CDR1 SGHTA, CDR2 FQGNSA. The CDR3 spells CASSLAGGTYNEQFF. CDR3 bases: TGTGCCAGCAGCTTAGCGGGAGGGACCTACAATGAGCAGTTCTTC.

This clone was counted a single time. The V call is TRBV29-1, the J call TRBJ2-7; a possible D gene is TRBD2 (5 bases). The CDR3 has 14 residues. Trimming stripped 6 bases from V and 3 bases from J, with 18 bases between. Germline V gene sequence: CDR1 SQVTM, CDR2 ANQGSEA. The CDR3 sequence is CSVDDGGVNYEQYF. CDR3 sequence (DNA): TGCAGCGTGGACGACGGAGGAGTTAACTACGAGCAGTACTTC.

The V call is TRBV4-3, the J call TRBJ2-1; D gene ambiguous. The germline CDR1 and CDR2 sequences are LGHNA and YSLEER. Trimming removed 0 bases from V and 6 bases from J, with 15 bases in between. The CDR3 loop spans 16 amino acids. For the CDR3, the DNA is TGCGCCAGCAGCCAAGACCTCCCGTCGGTGCGCAATGAGCAGTTCTTC. Translating it yields CASSQDLPSVRNEQFF.

The CDR3 is CASSLITGAGNTIYF. CDR3 coding DNA: TGTGCCAGCAGTCTAATCACAGGGGCTGGAAACACCATATATTTT. The chain links TRBV28 to TRBJ1-3, with 7 bases matching TRBD1. The CDR3 contains 15 residues. The J segment lost 2 bases and the V segment lost 5 bases, leaving 6 bases of the junction unmatched. CDR1 and CDR2 from the germline V gene are MDHEN and SYDVKM.